A selection of T cell receptor beta chains follows, all from one sample in a study of T cells in Graves' hyperthyroidism and ophthalmopathy. TCRdb re-called the multiplex PCR reads with MiXCR, one entry per CDR3 protein. The sample shows nearly 750,000 distinct CDR3 sequences, roughly 32% of them seen only once. Sequencing was done on a sample of blood. The receptors derive from a woman aged 35 to 49 with Graves' hyperthyroidism. The CDR3 runs from the conserved cysteine through the conserved F or W. Fields, in order: D gene, V gene, J gene, clone size, CDR3 protein, CDR3 DNA. The D gene is left open where the match is weak. Clone size is given for some rows only: seen once, a few or many times, or a class if the clone is expanded.

>-|TRBV14|TRBJ2-2|few
CASSQVRWPTGELFF
TGTGCCAGCAGCCAAGTCAGGTGGCCCACCGGGGAGCTGTTTTTT
>-|TRBV29-1|TRBJ2-1|-
CSVPSSGASYNEQFF
TGCAGCGTTCCCTCCTCGGGAGCCTCCTACAATGAGCAGTTCTTC
>-|TRBV2|TRBJ1-5|few
CASRPTGPSNQPQHF
TGTGCCAGCAGACCGACAGGTCCTAGCAATCAGCCCCAGCATTTT
>TRBD2|TRBV10-3|TRBJ2-2|many
CAISKMTSGRRDTGELFF
TGTGCCATCAGTAAGATGACTAGCGGGAGAAGGGACACCGGGGAGCTGTTTTTT
>TRBD1|TRBV10-3|TRBJ1-1|-
CASGPGGALTEAFF
TGTGCCAGCGGCCCAGGGGGCGCATTAACTGAAGCTTTCTTT
>-|TRBV11-3|TRBJ1-2|-
CASSSPKFGTNGYTF
TGTGCCAGCAGCTCCCCAAAGTTTGGGACTAATGGCTACACCTTC
>-|TRBV28|TRBJ2-7|-
CASSLDFLYEQYF
TGTGCCAGCAGTTTGGACTTCCTCTACGAGCAGTACTTC
>-|TRBV10-3|TRBJ1-2|many
CAISVGPLNYGYTF
TGTGCCATCAGTGTGGGACCGCTAAACTATGGCTACACCTTC
>TRBD1|TRBV7-9|TRBJ2-6|few
CASSSWTGHSGANVLTF
TGTGCCAGCAGCTCCTGGACAGGCCACTCTGGGGCCAACGTCCTGACTTTC
>-|TRBV29-1|TRBJ2-2|-
CSVAGGLFF
TGCAGCGTTGCCGGGGGGCTGTTTTTT
>-|TRBV7-2|TRBJ2-7|-
CASSPRMGATHYEQYF
TGTGCCAGCAGCCCCAGAATGGGCGCGACCCACTACGAGCAGTACTTC
>TRBD1|TRBV6-6|TRBJ1-5|-
CASEGTGGVKPQHF
TGTGCCAGCGAAGGGACAGGGGGCGTTAAGCCCCAGCATTTT
>-|TRBV7-2|TRBJ1-1|-
CASSPPTGQTVEAFF
TGTGCCAGCAGCCCCCCTACCGGACAGACTGTTGAAGCTTTCTTT
>-|TRBV7-9|TRBJ1-2|many
CASSLHGYTF
TGTGCCAGCAGCTTACATGGCTACACCTTC
>-|TRBV20-1|TRBJ1-4|-
CSASSGATNEKLFF
TGCAGTGCTAGTTCAGGGGCAACTAATGAAAAACTGTTTTTT
>-|TRBV12-3/TRBV12-4|TRBJ2-7|few
CASSFPEYEQYF
TGTGCCAGCAGTTTTCCGGAGTACGAGCAGTACTTC
>-|TRBV29-1|TRBJ1-2|-
CSGRDTYGYTF
TGCAGCGGGAGGGACACCTATGGCTACACCTTC
>-|TRBV25-1|TRBJ1-3|-
CASSARGRNSGNTIYF
TGTGCCAGCAGTGCTAGAGGGCGGAACTCTGGAAACACCATATATTTT
>TRBD1|TRBV7-2|TRBJ2-6|-
CASREIRFAGTGPSGANVLTF
TGTGCCAGCAGAGAAATTCGTTTTGCCGGGACAGGACCCTCTGGGGCCAACGTCCTGACTTTC
>-|TRBV29-1|TRBJ1-2|many
CSVGRGNYGYTF
TGCAGCGTTGGTCGGGGAAACTATGGCTACACCTTC
>-|TRBV6-5|TRBJ1-1|-
CASSYSGLLEASF
TGTGCCAGCAGTTACTCAGGGTTGCTTGAAGCTTCCTTT
>-|TRBV15|TRBJ1-2|-
CATSRVGSQGNYGYTF
TGTGCCACCAGCAGAGTGGGGTCCCAGGGGAACTATGGCTACACCTTC
>-|TRBV20-1|TRBJ2-7|-
CSAMGREQYF
TGCAGTGCTATGGGGCGCGAGCAGTACTTC
>-|TRBV4-1|TRBJ2-6|few
CASSRSTVPGANVLTF
TGCGCCAGCAGCCGCTCGACGGTCCCTGGGGCCAACGTCCTGACTTTC
>-|TRBV12-3/TRBV12-4|TRBJ2-3|-
CASSSLVAPGDTQYF
TGTGCCAGCAGCTCCCTGGTTGCGCCCGGGGATACGCAGTATTTT
>TRBD1|TRBV12-3/TRBV12-4|TRBJ1-3|once
CASTSLAFQGAGNTIYF
TGTGCCAGCACTTCCCTCGCCTTCCAGGGGGCGGGAAACACCATATATTTT
>-|TRBV12-3/TRBV12-4|TRBJ2-7|-
CASSYASASPYEQYF
TGTGCCAGCAGTTACGCTAGCGCGAGCCCCTACGAGCAGTACTTC
>-|TRBV7-9|TRBJ1-2|-
CASSTGSFRYGYTF
TGTGCCAGCAGTACCGGCAGTTTCCGCTATGGCTACACCTTC
>TRBD2|TRBV6-6|TRBJ2-5|-
CASSTGSGLAETQYF
TGTGCCAGCAGTACGGGGTCGGGACTAGCGGAGACCCAGTACTTC
>TRBD1|TRBV13|TRBJ1-3|-
CASSPSQGASGNTIYF
TGTGCCAGCAGCCCATCACAGGGGGCCTCTGGAAACACCATATATTTT
>TRBD2|TRBV7-2|TRBJ2-4|once
CASSTTGGRRNIQYF
TGTGCCAGCAGTACAACTGGCGGGAGGAGAAACATTCAGTACTTC
>-|TRBV25-1|TRBJ1-1|-
CASLPNLGLNTEAFF
TGTGCCAGCCTTCCAAACCTGGGCCTGAACACTGAAGCTTTCTTT
>-|TRBV29-1|TRBJ1-1|many
CSALHGSTEAFF
TGCAGCGCCCTCCATGGGAGCACTGAAGCTTTCTTT
>-|TRBV12-3/TRBV12-4|TRBJ1-1|-
CASSSLWGASGTEAFF
TGTGCCAGCAGTTCATTATGGGGGGCGAGCGGCACTGAAGCTTTCTTT
>TRBD1|TRBV6-5|TRBJ1-3|many
CASGTGTGNTIYF
TGTGCCAGCGGGACAGGGACTGGAAACACCATATATTTT
>-|TRBV7-9|TRBJ2-7|-
CASSRATTYEQYF
TGTGCCAGCAGCCGGGCCACAACCTACGAGCAGTACTTC
>-|TRBV19|TRBJ2-7|-
CAWSVGVGNIEQYF
TGTGCCTGGAGTGTAGGAGTGGGGAACATCGAGCAGTACTTC
>-|TRBV11-1|TRBJ2-5|few
CASSLSTTYQETQYF
TGTGCCAGCAGCTTATCCACAACGTACCAAGAGACCCAGTACTTC
>-|TRBV7-2|TRBJ1-1|many
CASSLVSSDGAFF
TGTGCCAGCAGCCTAGTCTCCTCTGATGGAGCTTTCTTT
>-|TRBV11-1|TRBJ2-7|many
CASSLRQGSARYEQYF
TGTGCCAGCAGCTTACGTCAGGGGTCAGCACGGTACGAGCAGTACTTC
>-|TRBV9|TRBJ1-3|-
CASSVGGENTIYF
TGTGCCAGCAGCGTAGGCGGTGAAAACACCATATATTTT
>-|TRBV7-9|TRBJ1-2|-
CASSQTGHSGGHTF
TGCGCCAGCAGCCAGACGGGACACTCGGGAGGCCACACCTTC
>-|TRBV4-3|TRBJ1-5|many
CASSQAWGNQPQHF
TGCGCCAGCAGCCAAGCATGGGGCAATCAGCCCCAGCATTTT
>-|TRBV7-2|TRBJ1-5|many
CASSQQVNQPQHF
TGTGCCAGCAGCCAACAAGTCAATCAGCCCCAGCATTTT
>TRBD1|TRBV15|TRBJ2-1|-
CATSRVDRGEQFF
TGTGCCACCAGCAGAGTTGACAGGGGTGAGCAGTTCTTC
>-|TRBV11-2|TRBJ2-5|-
CASSSGKFETQYF
TGTGCCAGCAGCTCAGGAAAGTTCGAGACCCAGTACTTC
>TRBD2|TRBV7-2|TRBJ2-7|-
CASNLRGGGLSYEQYF
TGTGCCAGCAACTTACGTGGCGGGGGGTTGTCCTACGAGCAGTACTTC
>-|TRBV24-1|TRBJ1-2|many
CATSDYEYGYTF
TGTGCCACCAGTGATTACGAGTATGGCTACACCTTC
>-|TRBV6-1|TRBJ2-6|-
CASSERQADGANVLTF
TGTGCCAGCAGTGAGAGACAGGCCGACGGGGCCAACGTCCTGACTTTC
>-|TRBV11-2|TRBJ2-7|-
CASMGRQVYEQYF
TGTGCCAGCATGGGTAGGCAAGTCTACGAGCAGTACTTC